This TCR beta chain was identified during a study of glioma-infiltrating T cells after dendritic cell vaccination. Across the whole study: Autologous tumor lysate was loaded overnight onto monocyte-derived dendritic cells grown about 7 days with IL-4 and GM-CSF.

The ends lost 4 bases at V and 3 bases at J; junction bases unmatched: 13. The CDR3 contains 18 residues. Germline V lookup: CDR1 SGHDT, CDR2 YYEEEE. The primer mix had 60 V beta and 13 J beta primers. Assay: immunoSEQ multiplex PCR; the TCRdb copy retains only in-frame clones and omits some. The data show about 73,000 clones, around 79% seen once. Only patients with spare fresh-frozen tumor and over two years of follow-up were included. No glioblastoma patient carried an isocitrate dehydrogenase mutation. V and J are TRBV5-6 and TRBJ1-2; 12 bases are a match to TRBD1. This receptor was identified in a human donor with glioblastoma. The sequences come from blood, collected before dendritic cell vaccination. CDR3 loop: CASSLPGTGGFEDYGYTF. DNA for the CDR3: TGTGCCAGCAGCCTTCCCGGGACAGGGGGCTTCGAGGACTATGGCTACACCTTC. The full variable domain, with the rest looked up from reference TRBV5-6 and TRBJ1-2, is DAGVTQSPTHLIKTRGQQVTLRCSPKSGHDTVSWYQQALGQGPQFIFQYYEEEERQRGNFPDRFSGHQFPNYSSELNVNALLLGDSALYLCASSLPGTGGFEDYGYTFGSGTRLTVV.